These 5 T cell receptor beta chains share one sample of origin, sequenced in a study of cytomegalovirus exposure and HLA in healthy donors. Vbeta (60) and Jbeta (13) primers were used in the PCR. Sequencing was performed with immunoSEQ multiplex PCR; in TCRdb, only in-frame clones are kept and a portion is missing. In the table there are 150,000 to 200,000 clones, roughly 80% of which are singletons. Sequencing was done on a sample of PBMCs. The receptors shown here come from a woman aged 30 to 39 in good health and CMV-seropositive.

V usage is TRBV5-6 and J usage is TRBJ2-5; 7 bases match TRBD1. V dropped 4 bases and J dropped 5; count of bases not matched to a gene: 2. The CDR3 totals 12 residues. Germline V gene sequence: CDR1 SGHDT, CDR2 YYEEEE. This CDR3 is CASSPTGETQYF. The CDR3 DNA sequence: TGTGCCAGCAGCCCGACAGGGGAGACCCAGTACTTC.

This clone was recorded only once. This chain joins TRBV19 and TRBJ1-5; no definite D call. Trimming removed 5 bases from V and 0 bases from J, with 17 bases in between. The CDR3 contains 17 residues. Per germline, CDR1 LNHDA and CDR2 SQIVND (reference sequence). The CDR3 bases are TGTGCCAGTAGTTACAGCCATCTTCGCTATAGCAATCAGCCCCAGCATTTT. This translates into CASSYSHLRYSNQPQHF.

This sequence joins TRBV5-1 and TRBJ1-2, with 8 bases that match TRBD1. This CDR3 is 15 amino acids long. With V trimmed by 1 base and J by 4 bases, 6 bases remained unmatched. Germline values: CDR1 SGHRS, CDR2 YFSETQ. CDR3 coding DNA: TGCGCCAGCAGCTTGACAGGGGGAAATGGCTATGGCTACACCTTC. Protein: CASSLTGGNGYGYTF.

This rearrangement joins TRBV7-9 to TRBJ1-4; D possibly corresponds to TRBD1 (6 bases). Germline V gene sequence: CDR1 SEHNR, CDR2 FQNEAQ (reference sequence). The CDR3 has 18 residues. V lost 2 bases and J 3 bases, leaving 19 bases between the germline ends. The CDR3 nucleotides are TGTGCCAGCAGCTTACCAAGGACAGCCGTAGATGCTAATGAAAAACTGTTTTTT. Translating gives CASSLPRTAVDANEKLFF.

The chain uses TRBV5-1 and TRBJ1-4; D perhaps matches TRBD1 (6 bases). With 4 bases removed from V and 8 bases from J, the gap between germline ends came to 21 bases. Germline V gene sequence: CDR1 SGHRS, CDR2 YFSETQ. The CDR3 covers 16 residues. CDR3 region: CASSPSGLGAGEKLFF. In DNA form, the CDR3 reads TGCGCCAGCAGCCCGAGCGGCTTGGGGGCAGGGGAAAAACTGTTTTTT.